This TCR beta chain appears in the sequencing data of a study of T cell responses to AZD1222 COVID-19 vaccine. The CDR3 covers 15 residues. V shed 8 bases and J shed 4 bases, with 21 bases lying between them. The germline CDR1 and CDR2 sequences are MNHEY and SMNVEV (reference sequence). Libraries were prepared by immunoSEQ multiplex PCR; TCRdb keeps only in-frame clonotypes and omits some of them. The data show 110,000 or so clones, roughly nine tenths seen once. Sequencing was performed on peripheral blood, taken on day 0 of AZD1222 vaccination. The V call is TRBV27, the J call TRBJ2-7, with D perhaps TRBD2 (6 bases). This sequence originates from an adult in good health. CDR3 sequence reads: CASSPQVGRWYEQYF. The CDR3 bases are TGTGCCAGCTCCCCCCAGGTAGGGAGGTGGTACGAGCAGTACTTC.